The table lists the clone carrying this T cell receptor beta chain with a few counts. The data belong to a study of blood T cell repertoires in COVID-19. The germline V gene has CDR1 MNHNY and CDR2 SVGAGI (reference sequence). The CDR3 spans 11 residues. V was shortened by 5 bases and J by 4 bases, with 6 bases between the two germline ends. The assay was immunoSEQ multiplex PCR, and TCRdb's table has in-frame clones only and misses some. The table includes nearly 45,000 clones, around 80% detected once. The chain carries TRBV6-6 and TRBJ2-7; D unclear. The specimen sequenced was peripheral blood. This sequence originates from a human donor in a cohort sampled during active COVID-19. The DNA for the CDR3 is TGTGCCAGCAGTCAGAGGTACGAGCAGTACTTC. This translates into CASSQRYEQYF.